This T cell receptor (beta chain) was obtained from a study of blood T cell repertoires in COVID-19. Deletions cut 6 bases from V and 1 base from J, with 17 bases between. CDR1 LNHDA and CDR2 SQIVND come from the germline V gene (reference sequence). The CDR3 extends over 16 amino acids. The table came from immunoSEQ multiplex PCR; TCRdb's copy has only in-frame clones and leaves some out. Among about 240,000 clones, roughly 80% were seen once, and the ten largest hold 3% to 4%. Specimen: PBMCs or T cells enriched from blood (not recorded which). The TCR was taken from a woman in her thirties or forties who had been exposed to COVID-19. The chain is built from TRBV19 and TRBJ2-3, with D unclear. CDR3 sequence: CASSRHGSSRTDTQYF. The CDR3 region has the DNA TGTGCCAGTAGCAGACATGGATCAAGCCGCACAGATACGCAGTATTTT.